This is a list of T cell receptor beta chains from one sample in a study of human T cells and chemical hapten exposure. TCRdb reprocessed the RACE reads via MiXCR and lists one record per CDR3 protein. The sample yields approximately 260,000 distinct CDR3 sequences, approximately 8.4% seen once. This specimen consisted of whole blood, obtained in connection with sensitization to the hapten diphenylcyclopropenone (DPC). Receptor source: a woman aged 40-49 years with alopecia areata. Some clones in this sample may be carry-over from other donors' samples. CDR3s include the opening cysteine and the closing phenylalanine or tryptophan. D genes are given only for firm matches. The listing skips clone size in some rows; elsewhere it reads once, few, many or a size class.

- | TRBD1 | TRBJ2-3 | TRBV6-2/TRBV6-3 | CASSPGQGVSDTQYF | TGTGCCAGCAGCCCGGGACAGGGTGTATCAGATACGCAGTATTTT
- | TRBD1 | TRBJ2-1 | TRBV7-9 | CASPSDRGDNEQFF | TGTGCCAGCCCTTCGGACAGGGGGGACAATGAGCAGTTCTTC
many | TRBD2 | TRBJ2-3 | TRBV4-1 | CASSRVGLAGGGGADTQYF | TGCGCCAGCAGCCGGGTAGGACTAGCGGGCGGTGGTGGTGCAGATACGCAGTATTTT
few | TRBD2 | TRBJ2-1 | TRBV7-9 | CASSQTSGRAPEQFF | TGTGCCAGCAGCCAAACTAGCGGGAGGGCCCCTGAGCAGTTCTTC
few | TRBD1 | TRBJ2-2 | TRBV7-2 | CASSFTGTGWTGELFF | TGTGCCAGCAGCTTTACCGGGACAGGGTGGACCGGGGAGCTGTTTTTT
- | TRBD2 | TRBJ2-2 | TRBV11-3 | CASSSVYGPASGSNTGELFF | TGTGCCAGCAGCTCCGTGTACGGTCCGGCTAGCGGGTCGAACACCGGGGAGCTGTTTTTT
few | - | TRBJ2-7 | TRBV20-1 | CSAREYLYEQYF | TGCAGTGCTAGAGAGTACCTCTACGAGCAGTACTTC
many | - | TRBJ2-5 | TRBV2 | CASSGLIQETQYF | TGTGCCAGCTCCGGGCTCATCCAAGAGACCCAGTACTTC
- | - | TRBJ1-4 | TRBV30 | CAWSAGDQKLFF | TGTGCCTGGAGTGCCGGGGACCAAAAACTGTTTTTT
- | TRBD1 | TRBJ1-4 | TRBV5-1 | CASSLGGTGAEKLFF | TGCGCCAGCAGCTTGGGAGGGACAGGAGCGGAAAAACTGTTTTTT
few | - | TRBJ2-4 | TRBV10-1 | CASSEMGHIQYF | TGCGCCAGCAGTGAGATGGGGCACATTCAGTACTTC
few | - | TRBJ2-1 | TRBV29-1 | CSVVRGDSYNEQFF | TGCAGCGTGGTCAGGGGGGACTCCTACAATGAGCAGTTCTTC
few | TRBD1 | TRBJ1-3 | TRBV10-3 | CAIKGTGEGNTIYF | TGTGCCATCAAGGGGACAGGGGAAGGAAACACCATATATTTT
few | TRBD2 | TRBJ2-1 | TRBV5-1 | CASSGGGSSYNEQFF | TGCGCCAGCAGTGGCGGGGGAAGCTCCTACAATGAGCAGTTCTTC
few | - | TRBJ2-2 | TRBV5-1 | CASSLEPLNTGELFF | TGCGCCAGCAGCTTGGAACCGCTGAACACCGGGGAGCTGTTTTTT
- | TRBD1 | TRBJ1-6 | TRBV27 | CASSLFFPGQPSSYNSPLHF | TGTGCCAGCAGTTTATTCTTCCCGGGACAGCCTAGCTCCTATAATTCACCCCTCCACTTT
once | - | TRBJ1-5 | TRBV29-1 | CSVLSAGSNQPQHF | TGCAGCGTTCTGTCGGCAGGCAGCAATCAGCCCCAGCATTTT
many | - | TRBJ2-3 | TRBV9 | CASSVGGTDTQYF | TGTGCCAGCAGCGTAGGGGGCACAGATACGCAGTATTTT
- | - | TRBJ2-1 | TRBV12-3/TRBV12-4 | CASSFGGFREQFF | TGTGCCAGCAGTTTTGGTGGGTTCCGGGAGCAGTTCTTC
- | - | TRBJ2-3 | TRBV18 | CASSRQVSTDTQYF | TGTGCCAGCTCACGACAGGTTAGCACAGATACGCAGTATTTT
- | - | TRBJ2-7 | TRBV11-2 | CASSLDQTDYEQYF | TGTGCCAGCAGCTTAGATCAAACAGACTACGAGCAGTACTTC
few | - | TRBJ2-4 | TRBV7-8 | CASSLAAGWQDIQYF | TGTGCCAGCAGCTTAGCCGCCGGGTGGCAAGACATTCAGTACTTC
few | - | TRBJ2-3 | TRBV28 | CASSPSPGLGSSTDTQYF | TGTGCCAGCTCGCCGAGCCCGGGACTGGGATCTAGCACAGATACGCAGTATTTT
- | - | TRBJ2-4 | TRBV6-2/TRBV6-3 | CASSRKNIQYF | TGTGCCAGCAGCCGTAAAAACATTCAGTACTTC
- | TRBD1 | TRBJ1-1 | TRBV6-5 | CASKGGVWGMNTEAFF | TGTGCCAGCAAAGGGGGCGTTTGGGGGATGAACACTGAAGCTTTCTTT
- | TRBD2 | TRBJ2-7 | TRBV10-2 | CASRSGSLDEQYF | TGCGCCAGCCGGAGCGGGAGCTTGGACGAGCAGTACTTC
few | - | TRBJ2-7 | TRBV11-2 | CASSWPGQGVSEQYF | TGTGCCAGCAGCTGGCCCGGGCAGGGTGTATCCGAGCAGTACTTC
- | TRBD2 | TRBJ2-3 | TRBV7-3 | CASSLTGSGMEWGGDTQYF | TGTGCCAGCAGCTTAACGGGCAGCGGGATGGAGTGGGGCGGAGATACGCAGTATTTT
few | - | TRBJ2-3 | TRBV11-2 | CASSLQSSRSRRQYF | TGTGCCAGCAGCTTACAGTCATCTCGCTCGAGGAGGCAGTATTTT
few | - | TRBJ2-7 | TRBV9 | CASSVAPGTYEQYF | TGTGCCAGCAGCGTAGCCCCCGGGACGTACGAGCAGTACTTC